This T cell receptor beta chain emerged from a study of cytomegalovirus exposure and HLA in healthy donors. Across the whole study: Both the approximately 120 validation repertoires and the 666 first-cohort repertoires used the same platform, as reported by a later analysis. Study conclusions and caveats: There were under 200 TCR beta chains listed as cytomegalovirus-associated. The study found most TCR sequences rare, yet found some public TCRs in many donors.

Regarding this clone: What it binds is unknown.

Separate from the approximately 730-subject first cohort, the roughly 120-subject validation cohort was the one that the donors belonged to. This CDR3 has 15 amino acids. J gave up 4 bases and V 3 bases, and 8 bases lay outside the gene matches. Looked up from germline, CDR1 is MDHEN and CDR2 is SYDVKM. The protocol was immunoSEQ multiplex PCR, while the TCRdb copy is restricted to in-frame clones and leaves out a portion. The table shows some 200,000 clones, with roughly 84% occurring only once. The rearrangement joins TRBV28 to TRBJ1-2; TRBD1 matches at 7 bases. Sequenced: PBMCs. The sequence was obtained from a woman aged 25-40 years in good health and CMV-seropositive. The CDR3 sequence is CASSFSGTEPYGYTF. As DNA, the CDR3 is TGTGCCAGCAGTTTCTCCGGGACAGAGCCCTATGGCTACACCTTC.